The text below deals with one T cell receptor beta chain. Antigen unknown. The CDR3 consists of 13 residues. Trimming took off 1 base at V and 7 bases at J, with 11 bases between the two ends. Germline values: CDR1 SGHDT, CDR2 YYEEEE. Clones were read by immunoSEQ multiplex PCR, and TCRdb kept only the in-frame ones, dropping some. The sample includes some 50,000 clones, 85% to 90% of them seen just once. The record originates from a study of OX40 agonist ivuxolimab in advanced cancers. Study-level results: Clones of CD4+ and CD8+ blood T cells grew by week 6 at doses of 0.1 to 3.0 mg/kg.

This TCR came from an adult with an advanced solid tumor such as melanoma, head and neck, liver or kidney cancer. The rearrangement links TRBV5-6 to TRBJ1-2; weak D call: TRBD1 (6 bases). Material: CD4+ or CD8+ T cells sorted from blood, obtained in a trial of the OX40 agonist ivuxolimab. Written as DNA, the CDR3 is TGTGCCAGCAGCTTGTCCAGGGGCGCTGGCTACACCTTC. Amino acid sequence: CASSLSRGAGYTF.